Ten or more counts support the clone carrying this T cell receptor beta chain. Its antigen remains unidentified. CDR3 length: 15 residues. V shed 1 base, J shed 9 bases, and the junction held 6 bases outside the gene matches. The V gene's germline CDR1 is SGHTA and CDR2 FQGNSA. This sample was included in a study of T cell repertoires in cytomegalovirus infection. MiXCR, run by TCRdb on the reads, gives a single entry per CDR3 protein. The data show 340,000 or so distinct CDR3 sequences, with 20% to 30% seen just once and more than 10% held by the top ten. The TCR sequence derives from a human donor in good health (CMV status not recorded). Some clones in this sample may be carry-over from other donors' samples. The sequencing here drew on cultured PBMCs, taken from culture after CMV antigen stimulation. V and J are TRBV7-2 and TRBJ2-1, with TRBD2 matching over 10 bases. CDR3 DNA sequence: TGTGCCAGCAGCTTAGGTGGGCTAGCGGGAGTTGAGCAGTTCTTC. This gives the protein CASSLGGLAGVEQFF.